These 19 T cell receptor beta chains were all obtained from the same sample, sequenced in a study of a mutant IDH1 vaccine in newly diagnosed glioma. Data came from immunoSEQ multiplex PCR; TCRdb stores just in-frame clones and leaves some out. Among tens of thousands of clones, over 85% were seen once, and the ten largest hold 15% to 20%. Time point defined: baseline, week 1 (first vaccination visit). Specified treatment: pre-vaccination baseline after standard-of-care therapy. Sequenced here: PBMCs, sampled from a glioma patient treated with radiotherapy, temozolomide or both. These receptors all stem from a man between 18 and 35 years old with glioma.

The chain is built from TRBV27 and TRBJ2-1, with TRBD2 identical over 15 bases. Germline values: CDR1 MNHEY, CDR2 SMNVEV (reference sequence). With 5 bases clipped from V and 5 bases from J, the junction kept 10 bases outside the gene matches. The CDR3 consists of 18 residues. The CDR3 nucleotides are TGTGCCAGCAGTCCTGCCCCGGGACTAGCGGGAGGACACAATGAGCAGTTCTTC. Translating it yields CASSPAPGLAGGHNEQFF.

This clone has a handful of counts. The V gene is TRBV6-6, the J gene TRBJ2-1; D remains unclear. Germline V gives CDR1 MNHNY, CDR2 SVGAGI (reference sequence). The CDR3 sequence is 14 residues long. V dropped 0 bases and J dropped 7 bases, with 10 bases sitting between them. DNA for the CDR3: TGTGCCAGCAGTTACTCGGGCTTCGGGAATGAGCAGTTCTTC. Its protein product is CASSYSGFGNEQFF.

The chain joins TRBV27 to TRBJ2-5; D remains ambiguous. Trimming took off 3 bases at V and 5 bases at J, with 10 bases between the two ends. Germline V gives CDR1 MNHEY, CDR2 SMNVEV (reference sequence). CDR3 size: 13 residues. CDR3 nucleotide sequence: TGTGCCAGCAGTTTGGGGAACGGGGAGACCCAGTACTTC. It specifies CASSLGNGETQYF.

The genes are TRBV7-9 and TRBJ2-2; D may be TRBD1 (6 bases). Germline-derived CDR1 and CDR2 are SEHNR and FQNEAQ (reference sequence). V lost 5 bases and J lost 1, with 11 bases in between. The CDR3 is 15 residues long. The CDR3 bases are TGTGCCAGCAGCCTCCGGGACAAGAACACCGGGGAGCTGTTTTTT. Its translation is CASSLRDKNTGELFF.

This clone was counted a single time. V and J are TRBV5-1 and TRBJ2-2; D possibly corresponds to TRBD2 (6 bases). This CDR3 is 16 amino acids long. Between the trimmed V and J ends, which lost 1 base and 1 base, there was a span of 11 bases. CDR1 and CDR2 (germline): SGHRS, YFSETQ. In DNA form, the CDR3 reads TGCGCCAGCAGCTTGTATCGGGAGCAGAACACCGGGGAGCTGTTTTTT. As protein: CASSLYREQNTGELFF.

The CDR3 DNA sequence: TGTGCCAGCAGCCAGGAGACAGCCGGCTATGGCTACACCTTC. This encodes CASSQETAGYGYTF. J is TRBJ1-2 and V is TRBV14; D is possibly TRBD1 (5 bases). CDR3 length: 14 residues. CDR1 SGHDN and CDR2 FVKESK come from the germline V gene. V lost 3 bases and J lost 4, with 12 bases in between.

The genes are TRBV9 and TRBJ1-2; D might be TRBD1 (6 bases). CDR3 length: 12 amino acids. V lost 5 bases to trimming and J lost 8 bases, with 13 bases between them. The germline CDR1 and CDR2 sequences are SGDLS and YYNGEE. The CDR3 is CASRSTGPGYTF. The CDR3 DNA sequence: TGTGCCAGCAGGTCAACAGGGCCCGGCTACACCTTC.

This clone occurred once. The chain combines TRBV5-1 with TRBJ2-7; D possibly corresponds to TRBD2 (6 bases). From germline, CDR1 is SGHRS and CDR2 YFSETQ. This CDR3 spans 16 amino acids. Trimming stripped 0 bases from V and 0 bases from J, with 13 bases between. CDR3: CASSLGHGGTSYEQYF. The CDR3 DNA is TGCGCCAGCAGCTTGGGCCATGGCGGGACCTCCTACGAGCAGTACTTC.

This rearrangement joins TRBV7-8 to TRBJ1-1; D is unresolved. The CDR3 has 13 residues. V lost 3 bases and J 3 bases, leaving 8 bases between the germline ends. Germline-derived CDR1 and CDR2 are SGHVS and FQNEAQ. The DNA for the CDR3 is TGTGCCAGCAGCTTGAGGCAGCACACTGAAGCTTTCTTT. Translated: CASSLRQHTEAFF.

The gene calls are TRBV2 and TRBJ2-7, with a possible D match to TRBD1 (6 bases). V lost 7 bases to trimming and J lost 4 bases, with 11 bases between them. CDR3 length equals 12 residues. The germline gives CDR1 SNHLY, CDR2 FYNNEI. Here the CDR3 reads CASTTQGYEQYF. The CDR3 nucleotides read TGTGCCAGCACCACACAGGGTTACGAGCAGTACTTC.

The CDR3 spells CASSPRSGSSYNEQFF. The CDR3 DNA reads TGTGCCAGCAGTCCCCGTAGCGGGAGCTCCTACAATGAGCAGTTCTTC. The chain has TRBV7-6 and TRBJ2-1, with 9 bases that match TRBD2. The ends lost 6 bases at V and 0 bases at J; junction bases unmatched: 6. Germline V lookup: CDR1 SGHVS, CDR2 FNYEAQ. This CDR3 region has 16 residues.

The chain carries TRBV28 and TRBJ1-2; maybe TRBD1 (6 bases). This CDR3 spans 14 amino acids. The germline CDR1 and CDR2 sequences are MDHEN and SYDVKM. The V end lost 7 bases, the J end lost 5 bases, and 17 bases lay between the germline ends. The CDR3 DNA reads TGTGCCAGCACCGTCGGGGGCGCCTCGTATGGCTACACCTTC. Its protein product is CASTVGGASYGYTF.

The J gene is TRBJ2-5, the V gene TRBV29-1; 7 bases fit TRBD1. Germline V gene lookup returns CDR1 SQVTM and CDR2 ANQGSEA. V was pared by 3 bases and J by 6 bases, with 7 bases of the junction left unmatched. This CDR3 contains 13 residues. CDR3: CSVERGGGKTQYF. For the CDR3, the DNA is TGCAGCGTTGAGAGAGGGGGCGGAAAGACCCAGTACTTC.

This sequence joins TRBV2 and TRBJ1-6; D is perhaps TRBD1 (5 bases). Germline CDR1 reads SNHLY; CDR2 reads FYNNEI. The CDR3 sequence is 16 residues long. Trimming removed 1 base from V and 0 bases from J, with 7 bases in between. CDR3: CASSEGGSSYNSPLHF. The CDR3 DNA sequence: TGTGCCAGCAGTGAAGGGGGGAGCTCCTATAATTCACCCCTCCACTTT. Filled out from reference TRBV2 and TRBJ1-6, the complete variable domain reads EPEVTQTPSHQVTQMGQEVILRCVPISNHLYFYWYRQILGQKVEFLVSFYNNEISEKSEIFDDQFSVERPDGSNFTLKIRSTKLEDSAMYFCASSEGGSSYNSPLHFGNGTRLTVT.

The rearrangement uses TRBV13 and TRBJ2-3; D is perhaps TRBD2 (6 bases). The V gene's germline CDR1 is PRHDT and CDR2 FYEKMQ (reference sequence). This CDR3 contains 18 residues. V shed 0 bases and J shed 5 bases, with 21 bases lying between them. DNA of the CDR3: TGTGCCAGCAGCTTAGGACTAGCAGGAGGGCCTGGGGGAGATACGCAGTATTTT. Translated, it gives CASSLGLAGGPGGDTQYF.

This clone occurred once. V is TRBV5-5 and J is TRBJ1-5; D unclear. CDR3 size: 14 residues. Germline V lookup: CDR1 SGHKS, CDR2 YYEKEE (reference sequence). Trimming shortened V by 4 bases and J by 0 bases, and 8 bases separated the two germline ends. The chain's CDR3 is CASSPDASNQPQHF. CDR3 coding DNA: TGTGCCAGCAGCCCGGACGCTAGCAATCAGCCCCAGCATTTT.

This rearrangement joins TRBV19 to TRBJ2-2; no clear D gene. The CDR3 is 15 residues long. CDR1 is LNHDA, CDR2 SQIVND, per germline (reference sequence). The V gene lost 4 bases and the J gene lost 0 bases, with 9 bases spanning the gap. CDR3 in DNA: TGTGCCAGTAGTAGGACGGGCGCGAACACCGGGGAGCTGTTTTTT. It encodes CASSRTGANTGELFF.

This clone was observed once. The J gene is TRBJ2-7, the V gene TRBV9; 7 positions agree with TRBD1. The germline gives CDR1 SGDLS, CDR2 YYNGEE. The CDR3 is 13 residues long. After removal of 3 bases from V and 0 bases from J, the junction contained 0 bases not matched to a gene. Written as DNA, the CDR3 is TGTGCCAGCAGCGGGGACAGCTCCTACGAGCAGTACTTC. Amino acids: CASSGDSSYEQYF.

CDR3 nucleotide sequence: TGTGCCAGCAGTGAAGAGGGAGGAAATCAGCCCCAGCATTTT. Its protein product is CASSEEGGNQPQHF. The chain employs TRBV2 and TRBJ1-5, with D unclear. The CDR3 runs 14 residues. CDR1 and CDR2 from the germline V gene are SNHLY and FYNNEI. V lost 1 base to trimming and J lost 4 bases, with 8 bases between them.